This entry features one T cell receptor (beta chain) sequence. Its antigen target is currently unknown. Base-call qualities are not available, and no considerably larger clone is one nucleotide away. Based on the germline V gene (reference sequence), the CDR1 and CDR2 sequences are LNHDA and SQIVND. The CDR3 sequence holds 15 residues, the cysteine and phenylalanine included. This entry keeps only the CDR3 DNA: 45 bases, framed from base 1. Between the V and J ends, shortened by 5 bases and 5 bases respectively, the junction contains 16 bases. In total, fewer than 750 healthy bone marrow donors made up the cohort. Cohort members were all nominally healthy when sampled, although unrecorded immune exposures were likely present. The donor was CMV seropositive and belonged to the group of about 290 seropositive cohort members. Each donor provided a peripheral blood sample, and peripheral blood mononuclear cells were used for TCR beta sequencing. Genomic DNA was extracted from the blood cell samples with the Qiagen DNeasy Blood Extraction Kit.

This sample was included in a study of cytomegalovirus exposure and HLA in healthy donors (dated by TCRdb to about 2017). Background for the entire study: According to an earlier analysis of 587 of the donors, about 179 million T cells yielded approximately 120 million unique TCR beta sequences and about 300 Gb of sequence data. About 310 gigabases of sequencing data and tens of millions of unique TCR sequences were included in an early release covering around 600 HLA-typed donors. Of the roughly 400 genotyped donors, about 80% fell in the genetic ancestry cluster associated with self-reported Caucasian donors. The aim of the study was to test whether cataloging public T cell receptors could identify signatures of past pathogen exposure. The T cell repertoires of some 670 subjects were profiled by immunosequencing and related to cytomegalovirus serostatus. A separate validation cohort of 100 to 150 different subjects was used in addition to the roughly 640-subject first cohort. To predict cytomegalovirus infection status, the study brought together high-throughput TCR immunosequencing, statistical association of individual TCRs with disease status, and machine learning. A later analysis re-analyzed previously published TCR beta repertoires from 600 to 850 donors and added high-resolution HLA genotyping to study TCR occurrence patterns. In the later analysis, no new phenotypic data were used to find candidate immune exposures; instead, reliance was placed on TCR beta sequences and their occurrence across donors. In an earlier analysis of 500 to 650 of the donors, high-throughput TCR beta sequencing was used to judge whether each TCR beta V gene segment behaved as functional or pseudogenic. Donor age, sex, ethnicity and CMV serostatus were collected together with the repertoire data. A later genetic analysis used genome-wide SNP genotypes for about 55% of the 666 donors, treating that subset as a discovery cohort. Every discovery cohort repertoire had been produced on one sequencing platform. Class I and class II HLA loci were covered by the typing at four-digit resolution. The number of donors typed differed by locus, with 629-630 for A, B, C, DRB1 and DQB1, around 560 for DQA1, 606 for DPA1, and 450 to 480 for DPB1. Roughly 5 DR-DQ haplotypes were treated as single units for association and clustering because of strong linkage in the cohort. Among about 390 genotyped donors of the cohort, an average of around 240,000 unique TCR beta nucleotide sequences were sequenced per donor, roughly a sixth of them non-productive. Summary of the overall study and its limitations: An earlier analysis of around 500 of the donors showed that most TCR beta V segments appeared in productive rearrangements either about 90% or about 30% of the time, which broadly matched IMGT annotations. A later genetic analysis associated a missense DCLRE1C variant with V-gene and J-gene trimming of TCR beta chains, and an independent cohort replicated the association. Linkage disequilibrium might explain the correlated functional status among segregating V segments, but an unknown experimental factor could not be excluded. In a later analysis, the rate of TCR association differed among HLA loci, with DRB1 alleles having the most associated TCRs and HLA-C alleles having the fewest. Roughly uniform sequencing depth across donors was assumed in presence/absence analyses, although this assumption may not hold. A cluster of highly shared sequence variants was judged likely to represent a technical artifact of the sequencing pipeline. Because some donors lacked HLA typing at each locus, the association tests relied only on the typed subset. Most TCR sequences were seen in very few donors, while some public TCRs were found in many individuals. Specific HLA alleles were associated with 15,000 to 20,000 TCR beta sequences at a false discovery rate of 0.05 in a later analysis. A further reported finding was that TCR beta sequences accurately predicted the HLA-A and HLA-B alleles for most subjects in the first cohort. In both the original and validation cohorts, the classifier was reported to diagnose cytomegalovirus status with high specificity and sensitivity. The only immune exposure information available for the cohort was CMV serostatus. When HLA alleles, especially DR and DQ, strongly co-occurred, attributing TCR associations to individual alleles was difficult. The 87-base-pair reads could not distinguish some IMGT-functional V segments, including TRBV6-2 and TRBV6-3, so those segments were excluded. In a later genetic analysis, fewer N-insertions in productive TCRs were reported among donors in an Asian-associated ancestry cluster than the roughly 700-donor mean. A total of 150 or so TCR beta chains were listed by the study as associated with cytomegalovirus. In vitro tests confirmed that three of the cytomegalovirus-associated TCR beta chains recognize cytomegalovirus antigens. In a later analysis, HLA-associated TCR beta chains showed more clonal expansion and lower generation probabilities than non-associated chains that were equally common. Several of the top co-occurrence clusters appeared to be linked to parvovirus B19, influenza, CMV and Epstein-Barr virus, according to a later analysis. Over 15 rarely observed V segments, including chromosome 9 orphons, were excluded from the earlier analysis of a few hundred of the donors because counts were too low. Only TCR beta chains were sequenced in this cohort, and the absence of alpha or paired-chain data limited detectable features. Most CMV-associated TCR beta chains appeared to be HLA-restricted in a later analysis, and the HLA associations seemed to be driven largely by CMV exposure. According to the authors, the approach could potentially be generalized to other disease states and immunological phenotypes.

Receptor amplification or capture employed the immunoSEQ multiplex PCR assay. A mixture of 60 forward primers for TCR Vbeta segments and 13 reverse primers for TCR Jbeta segments was used in the multiplex PCR. A multiplex PCR assay on genomic DNA amplified the CDR3 region of rearranged TCR beta genes. On the Illumina HiSeq System, the amplified TCR beta libraries were sequenced as 87-base-pair reads. The source study handled its data this way. In a later analysis, tens of millions of unique TCR beta chains were counted across the roughly 610 repertoires, and roughly 11 million of these chains were shared by at least two donors. A nearest-neighbor algorithm error-corrected the raw reads and collapsed the reads into unique sequences, merging closely related sequences to remove PCR and sequencing errors. CDR3 sequences were aligned to IMGT reference sequences to assign V, D and J gene segments. For a sequence to be retained, a match of at least six nucleotides to both a V gene segment and a J gene segment was required. Rearrangements were called productive when the CDR3 lacked stop codons and stayed in frame with V and J; all others were non-productive. Following IMGT convention, CDR3 was defined as the stretch from the second conserved V-encoded cysteine up to the conserved J-encoded phenylalanine. Sequences without an unambiguous match to a single V gene segment were excluded from the earlier analysis of about 600 of the donors. In an earlier analysis of approximately 500 of the donors, a V segment was called functional when productive rearrangements were above 56.7%, and segregating when the standard deviation between donors exceeded 5%. A statistical classification framework was built for diagnosing cytomegalovirus status from the catalog of TCR beta chain sequences. A later analysis assigned V and J genes by comparing TCR nucleotide sequences with IMGT/GENE-DB human TR gene sequences. Using the TCRdist pipeline, a later analysis assigned CDR3 sequences along with most-parsimonious VDJ recombination scenarios. In a later analysis, each TCR beta chain was defined by its CDR3 amino acid sequence together with its V-gene family, and reads lacking a unique V-gene family were excluded. In a later analysis, around 600 highly shared, low-generation-probability nucleotide sequences were removed to address suspected cross-contamination and a sequencing artifact. For each public chain, a later analysis derived a clonal expansion index from normalized ranks of inferred template counts within each repertoire. In a later analysis, generation probabilities were computed with a VDJ recombination model fitted to out-of-frame rearrangements, and the resulting probabilities were checked against IGoR. Hypergeometric tests were used in a later analysis to score TCR-TCR, TCR-HLA and TCR-CMV co-occurrence, with a repertoire-size bias correction applied to the TCR pairs. False discovery rates were estimated in a later analysis by permuting HLA or CMV assignments 20 times. In a later analysis, co-occurring TCRs were grouped using DBSCAN, with TCRdist sequence similarity added in when clustering inside HLA-allele-positive subsets. For co-occurrence clustering, repertoires with fewer than 30,000 or more than 120,000 public chains were excluded, along with four to six repertoires with anomalous nucleotide sharing. TCRdb obtained this table from immuneACCESS and retained in-frame rearrangements with V and J assigned. These tables miss some clones; where compared with another copy, unresolved V genes account for less than half of the shortfall, and the remainder is unexplained. The V and J calls and clone size come from that table; D and trimming were worked out from the DNA. In this sample the table shows 190,000 or so clones, about four fifths of which occur a single time. About 10% of the sample is held by the ten biggest clonotypes.

The V and J genes are TRBV19 and TRBJ1-5, with a weak D call of TRBD1 (6 bases match). The receptor was derived from a woman between 45 and 60 years old in good health and CMV-seropositive. What was sequenced was PBMCs. The CDR3 protein: CASSPLQGKDQPQHF. The DNA sequence follows: TGTGCCAGTAGTCCTCTCCAGGGGAAGGATCAGCCCCAGCATTTT.